These 6 T cell receptor beta chains share one sample of origin, sequenced in a study of T-cell reconstitution after alpha-beta-depleted transplantation in children. Unique molecular identifiers were used in preparing the TCRbeta library. Using its own MiXCR run on the PCR reads, TCRdb lists one record per CDR3 protein. The repertoire holds approximately 300,000 distinct CDR3 sequences, around 10% seen once, with around 7.6% in the top ten. Source: PBMCs, taken before TCRalphabeta/CD19-depleted stem cell transplant. These TCRs come from a boy under two years old with acute myeloid leukemia, due to receive a stem cell transplant.

This clonotype has a count of ten or more. The CDR3 coding sequence is TGTGCCAGCAGTACCCAAGGGCTAGCGCAGTACTTC. Residues: CASSTQGLAQYF. The rearrangement joins TRBV27 to TRBJ2-7, with D possibly matching TRBD2 (5 bases). The CDR3 runs 12 residues. Looked up from germline, CDR1 is MNHEY and CDR2 is SMNVEV (reference sequence). With 5 bases removed from V and 9 bases from J, the gap between germline ends came to 14 bases.

The V and J genes are TRBV20-1 and TRBJ2-7; TRBD2 aligns across 11 bases. This CDR3 comprises 14 residues. CDR1 and CDR2 from the germline V gene are DFQATT and SNEGSKA (reference sequence). The ends lost 5 bases at V and 6 bases at J; junction bases unmatched: 9. The CDR3 nucleotides are TGCAGTGCTGCCAGGACTAGCGGGCCGCGCGAGCAGTACTTC. It encodes CSAARTSGPREQYF.

In its sample, this clonotype was seen many times. The chain carries TRBV7-2 and TRBJ2-6; D is ambiguous. Germline assignment: CDR1 SGHTA and CDR2 FQGNSA. There are 15 residues in the CDR3. The V end was cut by 4 bases, the J end by 2 bases, with 9 bases between. This chain's CDR3 is CASSWVVPGANVLTF. The CDR3 DNA sequence: TGTGCCAGCAGCTGGGTGGTTCCTGGGGCCAACGTCCTGACTTTC.

In the case of this clonotype: Possible read error: a much larger clone is one base away. DNA for the CDR3: TGTGCCAGCACCGTTTACCCCAGGGGTGGTGGAAACAACATATATTTT. As protein: CASTVYPRGGGNNIYF. This chain joins TRBV28 and TRBJ1-3, with D maybe TRBD1 (6 bases). The CDR3 contains 16 residues. Germline CDR1 MDHEN, CDR2 SYDVKM.

This clonotype came up a few times. The V and J genes are TRBV21-1 and TRBJ2-1; the table's D call, TRBD1, was not checked against the DNA. TRBV21-1 is termed a pseudogene. The CDR3 totals 17 residues. The chain's CDR3 is CASSKGTLLYSYNEQFF. CDR3 in DNA: TGTGCCAGCAGCAAAGGGACACTTCTCTACTCCTACAATGAGCAGTTCTTC.

This clonotype has a count of ten or more. The chain has TRBV5-1 and TRBJ1-5; 10 nucleotides align to TRBD1. Germline V gene sequence: CDR1 SGHRS, CDR2 YFSETQ. This CDR3 spans 15 amino acids. Trimming took 4 bases from V and 2 from J; bases not matched to a gene: 3. The CDR3 bases are TGCGCCAGCAGCAGGACAGGGGGTGGCAATCAGCCCCAGCATTTT. As protein: CASSRTGGGNQPQHF. The full variable domain, with the rest looked up from reference TRBV5-1 and TRBJ1-5, is KAGVTQTPRYLIKTRGQQVTLSCSPISGHRSVSWYQQTPGQGLQFLFEYFSETQRNKGNFPGRFSGRQFSNSRSEMNVSTLELGDSALYLCASSRTGGGNQPQHFGDGTRLSIL.